This T cell receptor beta chain was observed in a study of blood T cell repertoires in COVID-19. Looking at the study overall: Sources were T cells, B-cell-depleted T cells, or PBMCs; the material itself was cDNA or gDNA.

The V gene's germline CDR1 is SGDLS and CDR2 YYNGEE. V was trimmed by 0 bases and J by 4 bases, leaving 11 bases between them. This CDR3 is 15 amino acids long. In the authors' workflow: From reference gene primer amplification, estimates of nucleated cell counts were derived. Assay used: immunoSEQ multiplex PCR; TCRdb lists only in-frame clones, some missing. That table supplies the V and J calls and clone size; D and trimming were determined from the DNA. The sample contains 250,000 to 300,000 clones, around 88% of which appear only once. This clone showed up just once. This receptor was taken from a woman between 65 and 79 years old with COVID-19, enrolled during active disease. The sequenced sample consisted of peripheral blood. This chain uses TRBV9 with TRBJ2-1; maybe TRBD2 (6 bases). The CDR3 sequence is CASSVAGLDYNEQFF. For the CDR3, the DNA is TGTGCCAGCAGCGTAGCGGGACTGGATTACAATGAGCAGTTCTTC.